This T cell receptor beta chain was profiled in a study of blood T cells in healthy people across ages. Study results and caveats: Strong correlation linked observed beta diversity and percent naive T cells.

It was with a sample-barcoded 5' primer and a J-beta primer mix that a second PCR of about 7 to 12 cycles was run. Tags on each cDNA molecule came from a template-switch adaptor with 12 random nucleotides. TCRdb passed the 5' RACE reads through MiXCR, listing each CDR3 protein once. The sample has about 930,000 distinct CDR3 sequences, under 35% seen once. This CDR3 region has 13 residues. CDR1 is SGHRS and CDR2 is YFSETQ in the germline V gene. V gave up 4 bases and J gave up 0 bases, with 7 bases separating them. This clonotype was recorded at least ten times. What it binds is not known. A further study also used this sample, focusing on T cells of mothers and their children. That source notes: Sequencing returned over 8 million TCR beta CDR3 reads per mother and about 3 million per child.

Source material: blood. The clonotype was recovered from a woman in her 40s in good health. The gene calls are TRBV5-1 and TRBJ1-1; no clear D gene. CDR3 amino acids: CASSLDVNTEAFF. DNA of the CDR3: TGCGCCAGCAGCCTAGACGTGAACACTGAAGCTTTCTTT.